Reported below is one T cell receptor beta chain. Its antigen is not known. The sample belongs to a study of cytomegalovirus exposure and HLA in healthy donors. Germline assignment: CDR1 SGHAT and CDR2 FQDESV (reference sequence). The CDR3 contains 15 residues. With V trimmed by 5 bases and J by 4 bases, 6 bases remained unmatched. General study results and limits: Cytomegalovirus status was reportedly diagnosed by the classifier with high sensitivity and specificity. Cytomegalovirus association was assigned to some 160 TCR beta chains. Some segments of the V type, notably TRBV6-2 and TRBV6-3, were excluded as indistinguishable. Later findings reportedly placed an Asian-associated ancestry cluster below the 666-donor mean for N-insertions.

13 Jbeta primers and 60 Vbeta primers were used for the PCR. Generated by immunoSEQ multiplex PCR, the TCRdb table keeps only in-frame clones and is missing some. The sample contains over 45,000 clones, 75% to 85% of which appear only once. The receptor's source is a man aged 30 to 39 in good health and CMV-seronegative. The V and J genes are TRBV11-1 and TRBJ2-2; 8 bases agree with TRBD1. Sequenced sample: PBMCs. CDR3 amino acids: CASSKQGVGTGELFF. The CDR3 nucleotides read TGTGCCAGCAGCAAACAGGGGGTTGGCACCGGGGAGCTGTTTTTT.